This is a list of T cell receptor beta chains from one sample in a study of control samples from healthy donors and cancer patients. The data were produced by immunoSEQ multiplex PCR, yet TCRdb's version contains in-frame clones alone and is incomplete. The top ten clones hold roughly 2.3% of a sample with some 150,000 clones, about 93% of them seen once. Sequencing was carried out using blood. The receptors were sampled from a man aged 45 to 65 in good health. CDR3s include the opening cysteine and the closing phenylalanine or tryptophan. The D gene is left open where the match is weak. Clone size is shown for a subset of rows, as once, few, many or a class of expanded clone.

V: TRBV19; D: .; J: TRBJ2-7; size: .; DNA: TGTGCCAGTAGTATGGGAAGCCTCCAAAGCTCCTACGAGCAGTACTTC; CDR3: CASSMGSLQSSYEQYF
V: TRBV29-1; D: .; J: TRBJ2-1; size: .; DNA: TGCAGCGATAGGGGGTTCTTCTCCTACAATGAGCAGTTCTTC; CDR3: CSDRGFFSYNEQFF
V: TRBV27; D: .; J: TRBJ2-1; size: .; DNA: TGTGCCAGCAGTCCGCGACAAACCCTCGGGTACAATGAGCAGTTCTTC; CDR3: CASSPRQTLGYNEQFF
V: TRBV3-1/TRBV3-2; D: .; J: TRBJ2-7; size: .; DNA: TGTGCCAGCAGCCTTTTCTACGAGCAGTACTTC; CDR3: CASSLFYEQYF
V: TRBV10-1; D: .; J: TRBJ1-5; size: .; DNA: TGCGCCAGCAGTGAGTCAGATCCGCACAATCAGCCCCAGCATTTT; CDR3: CASSESDPHNQPQHF
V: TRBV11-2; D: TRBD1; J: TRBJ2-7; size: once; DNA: TGTGCCAGCAGCTTAGATAACAGGGGGTCTATCGCCTACGAGCAGTACTTC; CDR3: CASSLDNRGSIAYEQYF
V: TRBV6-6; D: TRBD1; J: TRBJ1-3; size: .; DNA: TGTGCCAGCAGACGAACCGGGACAGGGGGCCTTATCACCTCTGGAAACACCATATATTTT; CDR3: CASRRTGTGGLITSGNTIYF
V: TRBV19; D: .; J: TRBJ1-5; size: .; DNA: TGTGCCAGTAGTACCCGACAGCCTAATCAGCCCCAGCATTTT; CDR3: CASSTRQPNQPQHF
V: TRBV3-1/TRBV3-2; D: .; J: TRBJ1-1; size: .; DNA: TGTGCCAGCAGCTCGGGACTCAGGAACACTGAAGCTTTCTTT; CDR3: CASSSGLRNTEAFF
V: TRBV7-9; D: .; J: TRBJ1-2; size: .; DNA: TGTGCCAGCAGCTTAGGAGAAAGGAGCTATGGCTACACCTTC; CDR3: CASSLGERSYGYTF
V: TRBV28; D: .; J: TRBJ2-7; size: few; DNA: TGTGCCAGCAGCACGACCGCCCCGAGCTCCTACGAGCAGTACTTC; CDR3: CASSTTAPSSYEQYF
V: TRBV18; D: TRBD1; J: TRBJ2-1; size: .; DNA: TGTGCCAGCTCACCGGGACAGCTGCTCTCCTACAATGAGCAGTTCTTC; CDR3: CASSPGQLLSYNEQFF
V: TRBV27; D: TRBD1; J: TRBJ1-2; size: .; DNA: TGTGCCAGCAGTTCCTTCCGGGACAGCTATGGCTACACCTTC; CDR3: CASSSFRDSYGYTF
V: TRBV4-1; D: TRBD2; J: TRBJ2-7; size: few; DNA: TGCGCCAGCAGCCGAGCGGGGTCCTGGGACGAGCAGTACTTC; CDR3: CASSRAGSWDEQYF
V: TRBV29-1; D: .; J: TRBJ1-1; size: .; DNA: TGCAGCGTTAGGTTGCTTGAAGCTTTCTTT; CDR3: CSVRLLEAFF
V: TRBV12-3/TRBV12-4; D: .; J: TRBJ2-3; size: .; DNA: TGTGCCAGCAGTTTTCCGACGGGTACGCAGTATTTT; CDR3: CASSFPTGTQYF
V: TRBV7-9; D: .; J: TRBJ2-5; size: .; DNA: TGTGCCAGCAGCTTAGGAATAGGCGGAGAGACCCAGTACTTC; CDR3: CASSLGIGGETQYF
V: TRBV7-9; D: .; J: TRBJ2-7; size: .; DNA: TGTGCCAGCAGCCCTCGGGGCTACCTCTCCTACGAGCAGTACTTC; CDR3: CASSPRGYLSYEQYF
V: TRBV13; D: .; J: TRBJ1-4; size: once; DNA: TGTGCCAGCAGCGTAGGGGCCGATGAAAAACTGTTTTTT; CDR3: CASSVGADEKLFF
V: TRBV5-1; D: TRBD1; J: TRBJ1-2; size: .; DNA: TGCGCCAGCAGCGCCGGACAGGAGAACTATGGCTACACCTTC; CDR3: CASSAGQENYGYTF
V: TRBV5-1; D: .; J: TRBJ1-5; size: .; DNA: TGCGCCAGCAGCCGTGACGCAGGGGTCAATCAGCCCCAGCATTTT; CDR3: CASSRDAGVNQPQHF
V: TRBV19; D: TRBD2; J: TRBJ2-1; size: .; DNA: TGTGCCCCCAAAGGGGGGGTAGCGGGACTCAATGAGCAGTTCTTC; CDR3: CAPKGGVAGLNEQFF
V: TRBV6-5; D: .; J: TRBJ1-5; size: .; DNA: TGTGCCAGCAAAGAAGTAGGACAGCCCCAGCATTTT; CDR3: CASKEVGQPQHF
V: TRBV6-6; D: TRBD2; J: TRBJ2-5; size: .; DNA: TGTGCCAGCAGTCCCCGGACTAGCCTTCAAGAGACCCAGTACTTC; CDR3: CASSPRTSLQETQYF
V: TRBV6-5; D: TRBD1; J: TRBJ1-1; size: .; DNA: TGTGCCAGCGGACGGCGGGACAGGAGGAACACTGAAGCTTTCTTT; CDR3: CASGRRDRRNTEAFF
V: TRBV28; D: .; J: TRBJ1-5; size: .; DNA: TGTGCCAGCAGAACACCCGGAGGTGAGAGGGCGAGTAGCAATCAGCCCCAGCATTTT; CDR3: CASRTPGGERASSNQPQHF
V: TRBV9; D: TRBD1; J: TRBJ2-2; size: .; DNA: TGTGCCAGCAGCGCCCGACAGGGGGCGGGAACCGGGGAGCTGTTTTTT; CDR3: CASSARQGAGTGELFF